Below are 13 T cell receptor beta chains sequenced from a single sample in a study of cytomegalovirus exposure and HLA in healthy donors. The PCR used 60 Vbeta and 13 Jbeta primers. The repertoire was sequenced with immunoSEQ multiplex PCR; TCRdb's copy has only in-frame clones and lacks some. The repertoire holds fewer than 200,000 clones, with roughly 76% as singletons. Material for sequencing was PBMCs. The source is a man aged 55 to 70 in good health and CMV-seronegative.

V is TRBV5-4 and J is TRBJ2-3; 7 bases match TRBD2. J lost 5 bases, V lost 6 bases, and 9 bases had no gene match. This CDR3 comprises 14 residues. Germline loops: CDR1 SGHNT, CDR2 YYREEE (reference sequence). This CDR3 is CASIGTRGEDTQYF. DNA for the CDR3: TGTGCCAGCATCGGGACTCGGGGGGAAGATACGCAGTATTTT.

V usage is TRBV5-6 and J usage is TRBJ2-3; D not resolved. CDR3 size: 13 residues. Per the germline V gene, CDR1 is SGHDT and CDR2 is YYEEEE. Deletions cut 4 bases from V and 7 bases from J, with 13 bases between. The CDR3 region is CASSPDTRNTQYF. The CDR3, as DNA: TGTGCCAGCAGCCCTGACACCCGCAATACGCAGTATTTT.

This clone was seen only a few times. The chain links TRBV5-1 to TRBJ2-4, with 14 nucleotides matching TRBD2. Unmatched junction bases numbered 8, after V lost 4 bases and J lost 14 bases. This CDR3 spans 14 amino acids. Germline V gene lookup returns CDR1 SGHRS and CDR2 YFSETQ. In nucleotides, the CDR3 is TGCGCCAGCAGCGGGGGACTAGCGGGGGCCGGGGAGTACTTC. Protein product: CASSGGLAGAGEYF. The full variable domain, with the rest looked up from reference TRBV5-1 and TRBJ2-4, is KAGVTQTPRYLIKTRGQQVTLSCSPISGHRSVSWYQQTPGQGLQFLFEYFSETQRNKGNFPGRFSGRQFSNSRSEMNVSTLELGDSALYLCASSGGLAGAGEYFGAGTRLSVL.

Details on this clone: Other DNA sequences in this specimen translate into the identical CDR3. The chain couples TRBV5-1 to TRBJ2-7; 7 positions agree with TRBD1. Germline lookup yields CDR1 SGHRS and CDR2 YFSETQ. After removal of 0 bases from V and 7 bases from J, the junction contained 4 bases not matched to a gene. There are 13 residues in the CDR3. Written as DNA, the CDR3 is TGCGCCAGCAGCTTGGAGGGGGCCGGGGAGCAGTACTTC. This translates into CASSLEGAGEQYF. Looking up the rest from reference TRBV5-1 and TRBJ2-7 gives the full variable domain: KAGVTQTPRYLIKTRGQQVTLSCSPISGHRSVSWYQQTPGQGLQFLFEYFSETQRNKGNFPGRFSGRQFSNSRSEMNVSTLELGDSALYLCASSLEGAGEQYFGPGTRLTVT.

The V call is TRBV18, the J call TRBJ2-1, with D maybe TRBD2 (6 bases). This CDR3 has 14 residues. V was clipped by 3 bases and J by 7 bases, with 13 bases between them. In germline, CDR1 is KGHSH, CDR2 LQKENI. CDR3 protein: CASSPLAAPNEQFF. CDR3 coding DNA: TGTGCCAGCTCACCTTTAGCGGCGCCGAATGAGCAGTTCTTC.

The chain employs TRBV5-4 and TRBJ2-7; 8 bases map to TRBD2. CDR3 length: 15 residues. CDR1 is SGHNT and CDR2 is YYREEE in the germline V gene (reference sequence). Germline trimming cut 2 bases from V and 2 bases from J; bases unmatched to any gene: 6. Here the CDR3 DNA reads TGTGCCAGCAGCTTCCCGGGACTAGGTCCCTACGAGCAGTACTTC. Translated: CASSFPGLGPYEQYF.

V usage is TRBV7-9 and J usage is TRBJ2-5; 10 positions match TRBD1. The CDR3 consists of 14 residues. J gave up 4 bases and V 3 bases, and 2 bases lay outside the gene matches. Germline CDR1 reads SEHNR; CDR2 reads FQNEAQ (reference sequence). The CDR3 nucleotides are TGTGCCAGCAGCTTGGGACAGGGGACAGAGACCCAGTACTTC. Its translation: CASSLGQGTETQYF.

There are a few counts of this clone. The chain joins TRBV5-1 to TRBJ1-3, with D hard to call. Germline CDR1 and CDR2: SGHRS and YFSETQ. V lost 0 bases, J lost 0 bases, and 7 bases lay in between. The CDR3 is 15 amino acids. The CDR3: CASSLDRVSGNTIYF. Written as DNA, the CDR3 is TGCGCCAGCAGCTTGGATCGGGTCTCTGGAAACACCATATATTTT.

This sequence joins TRBV6-6 and TRBJ1-2; TRBD1 aligns across 7 bases. V was clipped by 0 bases and J by 4 bases; unmatched bases: 8. Germline V CDR1 and CDR2: MNHNY, SVGAGI (reference sequence). This CDR3 region has 16 residues. The CDR3 here is CASSYSTGLVGYGYTF. As DNA, the CDR3 is TGTGCCAGCAGTTACTCGACAGGGCTGGTCGGCTATGGCTACACCTTC.

Worth noting for this clone: At one of its ends the junction is not consistent with the germline gene, which may arise from a read error. The chain uses TRBV7-9 and TRBJ1-1; TRBD1 matches at 8 bases. Germline loops: CDR1 SEHNR, CDR2 FQNEAQ (reference sequence). The CDR3 covers 14 residues. Here the CDR3 DNA reads TGTTCCAGCAGACAGGGGACAGCGAACACTGAAGCTTTCTTT. This encodes CSSRQGTANTEAFF.

Only one count was recorded for this clone. The chain couples TRBV10-3 to TRBJ1-1; D gene ambiguous. Germline V lookup: CDR1 ENHRY, CDR2 SYGVKD. The CDR3 is made up of 14 amino acids. V gave up 4 bases and J gave up 3 bases, with 12 bases separating them. The CDR3 coding sequence is TGTGCCATCAGTGTTGAGGGATCGGACACTGAAGCTTTCTTT. It encodes CAISVEGSDTEAFF.

The chain recombines TRBV5-4 with TRBJ1-1; TRBD1 might be the D (5 bases). Germline V CDR1 and CDR2: SGHNT, YYREEE (reference sequence). The CDR3 length is 14 residues. With 0 bases removed from V and 6 bases from J, the gap between germline ends came to 12 bases. The CDR3 nucleotides are TGTGCCAGCAGCTTGGATTGGCAGGGCGCTGAAGCTTTCTTT. It codes for CASSLDWQGAEAFF.

V and J are TRBV4-2 and TRBJ1-1, with 12 nucleotides matching TRBD1. The germline V gene encodes CDR1 LGHNA and CDR2 YNFKEQ. The CDR3 spans 16 residues. V lost 5 bases, J lost 5 bases, and 9 bases stayed unmatched. The chain's CDR3 is CASSSGGQGAQTEAFF. DNA for the CDR3: TGTGCCAGCAGCTCCGGGGGACAGGGGGCGCAGACTGAAGCTTTCTTT.